This T cell receptor (beta chain) emerged from a study of blood T cell repertoires in COVID-19. Study overall: From T cells, B-cell-depleted T cells, or PBMCs came the material, which was cDNA or gDNA.

From germline, CDR1 is LGHDT and CDR2 YNNKEL (reference sequence). The CDR3 consists of 13 residues. V gave up 8 bases and J gave up 2 bases; unmatched junction bases: 3. Method: immunoSEQ multiplex PCR; TCRdb's copy keeps in-frame clones and lacks some. The data show 100,000 or so clones, around 90% seen once. This receptor was obtained from a human donor with active COVID-19. The donor label of this sample is uncertain. Sequencing was done on a sample of peripheral blood. The rearrangement uses TRBV3-1 (or the pseudogene TRBV3-2) and TRBJ2-5, with 9 nucleotides matching TRBD1. The chain's CDR3 is CASGGQGQETQYF. DNA for the CDR3: TGTGCCAGCGGGGGACAGGGACAAGAGACCCAGTACTTC.